Each of the 9 T cell receptor beta chains below was sequenced from the same sample in a study. TCRdb passed the 5' RACE reads through MiXCR, listing each CDR3 protein once. The sample holds about 62,000 distinct CDR3 sequences, about 31% seen once. The sample comprised tumor-infiltrating naive CD4+ T cells sorted from the breast tumor. Subset given: naive CD4+ T cells, CD4+CD45RA+CD25-. All receptors derive from a female donor with breast cancer.

A single count supports this clonotype. The CDR3 spells CATGTASTGELFF. The DNA for the CDR3 is TGCGCCACCGGGACAGCGAGCACCGGGGAGCTGTTTTTT. The chain joins TRBV5-1 to TRBJ2-2, with 7 bases lining up with TRBD1. Germline values: CDR1 SGHRS, CDR2 YFSETQ. Unmatched junction bases numbered 6, after V lost 9 bases and J lost 4 bases. The CDR3 is made up of 13 amino acids.

The gene calls are TRBV28 and TRBJ1-2; D ambiguous. Germline V gene sequence: CDR1 MDHEN, CDR2 SYDVKM. V was trimmed by 5 bases and J by 3 bases, leaving 10 bases between them. CDR3 size: 13 residues. Here the CDR3 reads CASSGRNDYGYTF. CDR3 sequence (DNA): TGTGCCAGCAGTGGCAGAAACGACTATGGCTACACCTTC.

This clonotype was found many times. The chain has TRBV5-1 and TRBJ2-5; 11 bases line up with TRBD2. Trimming took 1 base from V and 5 from J; bases not matched to a gene: 4. CDR3 length equals 15 residues. Germline lookup yields CDR1 SGHRS and CDR2 YFSETQ. The CDR3 coding sequence is TGCGCCAGCAGCTTGCAACTAGCGGGAGTGGAGACCCAGTACTTC. It encodes CASSLQLAGVETQYF.

This clonotype was picked up a small number of times. The CDR3 spells CSATYRESYNSPLHF. CDR3 DNA: TGCAGTGCAACCTACAGGGAGTCTTATAATTCACCCCTCCACTTT. This sequence joins TRBV20-1 and TRBJ1-6; possibly TRBD1 for D (6 bases). Germline V CDR1 and CDR2: DFQATT, SNEGSKA (reference sequence). V gave up 6 bases and J gave up 4 bases, with 16 bases separating them. This CDR3 comprises 15 residues.

The V and J genes are TRBV10-1 and TRBJ1-5; TRBD1 matches at 10 bases. This CDR3 spans 15 amino acids. Germline loops: CDR1 WNHNN, CDR2 SYGVQD (reference sequence). The V and J ends lost 6 bases and 5 bases, in that order; junction bases with no gene match: 7. In DNA, the CDR3 is TGCGCCAGCAGAAGGACAGGGGGTTGTGATCAGCCCCAGCATTTT. The encoded protein is CASRRTGGCDQPQHF.

The rearrangement links TRBV20-1 to TRBJ1-5; D is unresolved. The CDR3 is made up of 14 amino acids. Deletions cut 3 bases from V and 4 bases from J, with 13 bases between. From germline, CDR1 is DFQATT and CDR2 SNEGSKA (reference sequence). In nucleotides, the CDR3 is TGCAGTGCTAGGGAGCTTGTCGGAAATCAGCCCCAGCATTTT. It translates to CSARELVGNQPQHF.

The chain carries TRBV12-5 and TRBJ1-1; no definite D call. Between the trimmed V and J ends, which lost 2 bases and 2 bases, there was a span of 12 bases. CDR1 LGHNT and CDR2 FRNRAP come from the germline V gene. The CDR3 has 15 residues. Written as DNA, the CDR3 is TGTGCTAGTGGTTTGTCCCTTTCCGGAAACACTGAAGCTTTCTTT. Translation gives CASGLSLSGNTEAFF.

V usage is TRBV5-1 and J usage is TRBJ1-5; D remains ambiguous. The ends were cut back, 0 bases at V and 6 bases at J, with 10 bases in the middle. CDR3 length: 14 residues. Germline values: CDR1 SGHRS, CDR2 YFSETQ. The CDR3 spells CASSLEGMSQPQHF. CDR3 coding DNA: TGCGCCAGCAGCTTGGAAGGCATGAGTCAGCCCCAGCATTTT.

This clonotype appeared many times. The chain recombines TRBV5-1 with TRBJ2-5; D unclear. From germline, CDR1 is SGHRS and CDR2 YFSETQ. V dropped 4 bases and J dropped 0 bases, with 7 bases sitting between them. This CDR3 is 13 amino acids long. CDR3 protein: CASSERYQETQYF. CDR3 nucleotides: TGCGCCAGCAGCGAAAGGTACCAAGAGACCCAGTACTTC.